A single T cell receptor (beta chain) is shown here with its context. The sample belongs to a study of T cell responses to AZD1222 COVID-19 vaccine. Profiled with immunoSEQ multiplex PCR; TCRdb holds only in-frame clones, not every one. The top ten clones hold about a sixth of a sample with 98,000 or so clones, approximately 91% of them seen once. The source is an adult who received the AZD1222 COVID-19 vaccine. This specimen consisted of peripheral blood, obtained 28 days after the second AZD1222 dose.

CDR3 bases: TGCAGTGCGCCAAGGGCTCGTGAGCAGTTCTTC. This encodes CSAPRAREQFF. The rearrangement links TRBV20-1 to TRBJ2-1; D not certain. V was pared by 6 bases and J by 9 bases, with 12 bases between. The germline gives CDR1 DFQATT, CDR2 SNEGSKA (reference sequence). This CDR3 contains 11 residues.